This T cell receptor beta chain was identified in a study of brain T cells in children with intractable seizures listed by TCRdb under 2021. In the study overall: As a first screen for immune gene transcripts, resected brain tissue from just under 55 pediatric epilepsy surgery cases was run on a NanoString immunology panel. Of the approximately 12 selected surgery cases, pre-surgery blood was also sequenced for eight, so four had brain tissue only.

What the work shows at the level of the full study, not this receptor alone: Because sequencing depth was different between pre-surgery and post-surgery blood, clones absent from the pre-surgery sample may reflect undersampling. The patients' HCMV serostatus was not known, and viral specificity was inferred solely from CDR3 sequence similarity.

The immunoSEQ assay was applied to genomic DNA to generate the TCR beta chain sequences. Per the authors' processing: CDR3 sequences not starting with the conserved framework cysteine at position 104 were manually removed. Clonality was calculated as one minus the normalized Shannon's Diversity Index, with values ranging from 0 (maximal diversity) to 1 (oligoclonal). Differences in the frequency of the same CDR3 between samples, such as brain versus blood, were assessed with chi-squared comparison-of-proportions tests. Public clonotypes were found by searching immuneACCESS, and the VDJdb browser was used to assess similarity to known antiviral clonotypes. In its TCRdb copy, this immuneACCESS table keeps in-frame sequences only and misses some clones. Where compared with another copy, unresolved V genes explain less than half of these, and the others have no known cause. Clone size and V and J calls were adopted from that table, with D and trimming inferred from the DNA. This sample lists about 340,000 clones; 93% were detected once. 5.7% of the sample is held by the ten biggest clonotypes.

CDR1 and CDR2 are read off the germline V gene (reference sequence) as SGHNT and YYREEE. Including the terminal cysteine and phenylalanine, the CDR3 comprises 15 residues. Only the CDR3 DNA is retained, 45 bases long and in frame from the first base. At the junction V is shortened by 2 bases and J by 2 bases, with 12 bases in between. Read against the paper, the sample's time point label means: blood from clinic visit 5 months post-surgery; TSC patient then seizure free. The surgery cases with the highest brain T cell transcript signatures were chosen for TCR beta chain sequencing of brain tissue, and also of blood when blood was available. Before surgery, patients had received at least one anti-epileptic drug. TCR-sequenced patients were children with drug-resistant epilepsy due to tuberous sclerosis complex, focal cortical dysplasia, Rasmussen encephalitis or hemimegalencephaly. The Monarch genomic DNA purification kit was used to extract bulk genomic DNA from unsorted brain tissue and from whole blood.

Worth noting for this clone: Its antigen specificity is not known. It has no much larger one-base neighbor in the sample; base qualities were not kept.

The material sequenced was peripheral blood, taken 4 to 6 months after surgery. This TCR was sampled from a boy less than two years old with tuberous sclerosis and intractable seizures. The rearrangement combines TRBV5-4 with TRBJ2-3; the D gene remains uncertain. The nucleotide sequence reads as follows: TGTGCCAGCAGCTTACCGGGCAGGTTCACAGATACGCAGTATTTT. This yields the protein CASSLPGRFTDTQYF.